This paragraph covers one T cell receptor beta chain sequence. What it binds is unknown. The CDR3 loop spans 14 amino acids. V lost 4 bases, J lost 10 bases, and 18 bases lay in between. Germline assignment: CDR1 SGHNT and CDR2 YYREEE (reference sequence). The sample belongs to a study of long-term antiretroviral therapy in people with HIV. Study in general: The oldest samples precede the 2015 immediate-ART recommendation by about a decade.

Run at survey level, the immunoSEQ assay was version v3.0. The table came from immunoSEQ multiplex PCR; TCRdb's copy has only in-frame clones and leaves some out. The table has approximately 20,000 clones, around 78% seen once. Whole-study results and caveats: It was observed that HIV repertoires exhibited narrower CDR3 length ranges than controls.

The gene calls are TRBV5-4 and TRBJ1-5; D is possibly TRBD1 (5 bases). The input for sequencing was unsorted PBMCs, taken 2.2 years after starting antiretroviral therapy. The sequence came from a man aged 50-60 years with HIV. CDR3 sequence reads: CASSRDRAGGPQHF. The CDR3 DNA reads TGTGCCAGCAGCCGGGACCGAGCTGGGGGTCCCCAGCATTTT.